A single sample is the source of the 15 T cell receptor beta chains below, sequenced in a study of T-cell reconstitution after alpha-beta-depleted transplantation in children. The TCRbeta library incorporated unique molecular identifiers. TCRdb used MiXCR to reprocess the PCR reads, holding one entry per CDR3 protein. The table shows just over 200,000 distinct CDR3 sequences, with around 8.4% occurring only once. Sample: PBMCs, mostly from graft donor cells, taken 360 days after TCRalphabeta/CD19-depleted stem cell transplant. These receptors originate from a male patient under 10 years old who had a stem cell transplant for acute myeloid leukemia, so the T cells may come from the graft donor.

CDR3 in amino acids: CASSSGSVSYNEQFF. CDR3 nucleotides: TGTGCCAGCAGCTCGGGCAGTGTCTCCTACAATGAGCAGTTCTTC. The rearrangement links TRBV7-3 to TRBJ2-1; D remains unclear. The CDR3 has 15 amino acids. The V gene lost 4 bases and the J gene lost 0 bases, with 10 bases spanning the gap. CDR1 SGHTA and CDR2 FQGTGA come from the germline V gene.

This clonotype was counted only a few times. The rearrangement links TRBV6-2 or TRBV6-3 to TRBJ2-1; D remains unclear. The CDR3 is 15 residues long. V lost 2 bases, J lost 6 bases, and 14 bases lay in between. The germline gives CDR1 MNHEY, CDR2 SVGEGT. In nucleotides, the CDR3 is TGTGCCAGCAGTTACGGGGTCCCCGGTTTCAATGAGCAGTTCTTC. It encodes CASSYGVPGFNEQFF.

The chain has TRBV12-3 or TRBV12-4 and TRBJ2-1, with 11 bases aligning to TRBD2. This CDR3 has 16 amino acids. V shed 4 bases and J 6 bases; nucleotides not matched to a gene: 8. The CDR3 sequence is CASSSVPGLAANEQFF. The CDR3 DNA sequence: TGTGCCAGCAGTTCGGTTCCGGGACTAGCGGCCAATGAGCAGTTCTTC.

This clonotype has a count of ten or more. This chain connects TRBV7-3 to TRBJ2-2; maybe TRBD1 (6 bases). Trimming took 5 bases from V and 3 from J, leaving 13 bases between them. This CDR3 region has 15 residues. Germline CDR1 and CDR2: SGHTA and FQGTGA. The CDR3 nucleotides are TGTGCCAGCAGCAAACAGGGAACTGACACCGGGGAGCTGTTTTTT. Encoded protein: CASSKQGTDTGELFF.

This clonotype was observed at least ten times. The chain is built from TRBV12-3 or TRBV12-4 and TRBJ2-1, with TRBD2 matching 11 bases. This CDR3 is built from 18 residues. V shed 4 bases, J shed 4 bases, and the junction held 12 bases outside the gene matches. CDR3 in DNA: TGTGCCAGCAGTTCCCTAACTAGCGGGGGTTCATTTTACAATGAGCAGTTCTTC. As protein: CASSSLTSGGSFYNEQFF.

The chain employs TRBV12-3 or TRBV12-4 and TRBJ2-1, with a tentative D call TRBD2 (7 bases). Trimming cost V 4 bases and J 10 bases, with 14 bases left between them. The CDR3 sequence is 13 residues long. Here the CDR3 reads CASSWGGGSEQFF. In nucleotides, the CDR3 is TGTGCCAGCAGTTGGGGCGGGGGCTCGGAGCAGTTCTTC.

This clonotype was seen more than once but under ten times. V and J are TRBV11-2 and TRBJ2-1, with D possibly being TRBD2 (6 bases). The CDR3 spans 16 residues. Germline V gene data show CDR1 as SGHAT and CDR2 as FQNNGV. Trimming removed 6 bases from V and 4 bases from J, with 19 bases in between. The DNA of the CDR3 is TGTGCCAGCAGTAGTAGAGGGGCGGGACCTTACAATGAGCAGTTCTTC. Its translation: CASSSRGAGPYNEQFF.

In its sample, this clonotype was seen a few times. The chain employs TRBV25-1 and TRBJ1-2, with a tentative D call TRBD1 (5 bases). Trimming shortened V by 4 bases and J by 1 base, and 19 bases separated the two germline ends. This CDR3 contains 17 residues. Germline V gene sequence: CDR1 MGHDK, CDR2 SYGVNS. CDR3 nucleotides: TGTGCCAGCAGTGGACCTCTTCGACAGATTAATAACTATGGCTACACCTTC. It codes for CASSGPLRQINNYGYTF.

At least ten counts were recorded for this clonotype. CDR3 in DNA: TGTGCCAGCAGCCAAGATTGGGGGCAGGAGCAGTTCTTC. Amino acids: CASSQDWGQEQFF. The J gene is TRBJ2-1, the V gene TRBV4-2; possibly TRBD1 for D (6 bases). The V gene lost 0 bases and the J gene lost 10 bases, with 10 bases spanning the gap. CDR3 length equals 13 residues. In germline, CDR1 is LGHNA, CDR2 YNFKEQ.

In this sample, this clonotype turned up many times. This chain joins TRBV20-1 and TRBJ2-1; D could derive from TRBD1 or TRBD2 (6 bases each). The ends were cut back, 5 bases at V and 9 bases at J, with 23 bases in the middle. This CDR3 has 15 amino acids. Per germline, CDR1 DFQATT and CDR2 SNEGSKA (reference sequence). DNA for the CDR3: TGCAGTGCTGGGGGTAGGGACACCTATAGCGGTGAGCAGTTCTTC. It is translated as CSAGGRDTYSGEQFF.

This chain links TRBV14 with TRBJ1-1; D might be TRBD1 (6 bases). In germline, CDR1 is SGHDN, CDR2 FVKESK. CDR3 length: 16 residues. V gave up 0 bases and J gave up 5 bases, with 16 bases separating them. For the CDR3, the DNA is TGTGCCAGCAGCCAAGAGCAGGGGTTGTGGGAGACTGAAGCTTTCTTT. Its protein is CASSQEQGLWETEAFF.

This clonotype was counted only a few times. The V call is TRBV6-5, the J call TRBJ2-7; D remains ambiguous. Looked up from germline, CDR1 is MNHEY and CDR2 is SVGAGI. The CDR3 has 16 amino acids. Deletions cut 0 bases from V and 3 bases from J, with 15 bases between. This CDR3 is CASSYSGTAGHYEQYF. CDR3 DNA: TGTGCCAGCAGTTACTCCGGTACGGCTGGGCACTACGAGCAGTACTTC.

This clonotype was counted at least ten times. The gene calls are TRBV7-9 and TRBJ2-5, with D tentatively TRBD2 (5 bases). Looked up from germline, CDR1 is SEHNR and CDR2 is FQNEAQ (reference sequence). The V and J ends lost 4 bases and 5 bases respectively, with 5 bases between them. This CDR3 has 11 residues. CDR3 sequence (DNA): TGTGCCAGCAGCTCGGGGGAGACCCAGTACTTC. It encodes CASSSGETQYF.

This chain links TRBV6-6 with TRBJ2-1, with D maybe TRBD1 (6 bases). V lost 7 bases and J 3 bases, leaving 10 bases between the germline ends. CDR3 length: 13 amino acids. Germline-derived CDR1 and CDR2 are MNHNY and SVGAGI (reference sequence). The CDR3 sequence is CASIKDSYNEQFF. The CDR3 DNA follows: TGTGCCAGCATTAAGGACAGCTACAATGAGCAGTTCTTC.

To note about this clonotype: A single base separates this from a much larger clone, so it may be a read error. The gene calls are TRBV18 and TRBJ2-7, with TRBD1 identical over 7 bases. The CDR3 has 18 amino acids. After removal of 1 base from V and 0 bases from J, the junction contained 12 bases not matched to a gene. Germline lookup yields CDR1 KGHSH and CDR2 LQKENI. The CDR3: CASSPLGDRDPLSYEQYF. CDR3 nucleotides: TGTGCCAGCTCACCACTGGGTGACAGGGACCCACTCTCCTACGAGCAGTACTTC. The full variable domain, in which reference TRBV18 and TRBJ2-7 provide the parts outside the CDR3, is NAGVMQNPRHLVRRRGQEARLRCSPMKGHSHVYWYRQLPEEGLKFMVYLQKENIIDESGMPKERFSAEFPKEGPSILRIQQVVRGDSAAYFCASSPLGDRDPLSYEQYFGPGTRLTVT.